This TCR beta chain is from a study of T-cell reconstitution after alpha-beta-depleted transplantation in children. It was with unique molecular identifiers that the TCRbeta library was prepared. TCRdb re-derived calls from the PCR reads in MiXCR, one entry per CDR3 protein. Here the sample spans hundreds of thousands of distinct CDR3 sequences, more than 10% being singletons. Germline V lookup: CDR1 SGHKS, CDR2 YYEKEE (reference sequence). The CDR3 is 13 residues long. The ends were cut back, 1 base at V and 8 bases at J, with 10 bases in the middle. This sequence originates from a human donor who donated a stem cell graft to a child with acute lymphoblastic leukemia. This material consisted of PBMCs from the stem cell graft donor, taken from the stem cell graft. This chain joins TRBV5-5 and TRBJ2-1, with D possibly being TRBD2 (7 bases). The CDR3: CASSLLGGDEQFF. CDR3 bases: TGTGCCAGCAGCTTGTTAGGGGGGGATGAGCAGTTCTTC.